The text below deals with one T cell receptor (beta chain). Its antigen is unidentified. In each sample, at least 7 million PBMCs were isolated. The sample originates from a study of blood T cells in healthy people across ages. General study findings and limits: Researchers deemed the diversity estimates from one million T cells underestimates.

Together with a sample-barcoded 5' primer, a J-beta primer mix was included in a second PCR lasting roughly 7 to 11 cycles. TCRdb ran MiXCR on the 5' RACE reads and lists one entry per CDR3 protein. The sample shows around 1,000,000 distinct CDR3 sequences, more than 30% of them seen only once. The sequence came from a man between 18 and 29 years old in good health. Source material: blood.

CDR3 amino acids: CASSQVSGGSYNEQFF. The CDR3 coding sequence is TGCGCCAGCAGCCAAGTAAGCGGGGGGTCTTACAATGAGCAGTTCTTC. The chain couples TRBV4-1 to TRBJ2-1, with TRBD2 matching 9 bases. Germline V gives CDR1 MGHRA, CDR2 YSYEKL. This CDR3 has 16 residues. Losses at the gene ends were 1 base for V and 4 bases for J; bases not matched to a gene: 5.